Listed below are T cell receptor beta chains from one sample, sequenced in a study of beta chain features in type 1 diabetes. Some clones are missing from TCRdb's copy, which holds only in-frame ones; the method was immunoSEQ multiplex PCR. The sample lists tens of thousands of clones; roughly a third were seen once. The sequenced material came from stem cell memory CD4+ T cells from blood. These receptors all stem from a woman younger than 35 in good health. CDR3s include the opening cysteine and the closing phenylalanine or tryptophan. Each record gives: J gene, D gene, clone size, V gene, CDR3 protein, CDR3 DNA. D genes are given only for firm matches. Where a row states a size, it is once, few, many or the class of an expanded clone; other rows omit it.

>TRBJ2-7|-|-|TRBV7-8
CASSPVETANYEQYF
TGTGCCAGCAGCCCCGTTGAGACTGCCAATTACGAGCAGTACTTC
>TRBJ2-2|-|few|TRBV6-5
CASRRGQGGGGELFF
TGTGCCAGCAGACGCGGACAGGGCGGGGGCGGGGAGCTGTTTTTT
>TRBJ1-1|TRBD1|-|TRBV4-2
CASSQGQGPGDTEAFF
TGTGCCAGCAGCCAAGGACAGGGCCCCGGGGACACTGAAGCTTTCTTT
>TRBJ2-1|-|many|TRBV2
CASRGGVNEQFF
TGTGCCAGCAGGGGGGGAGTCAATGAGCAGTTCTTC
>TRBJ2-7|TRBD1|-|TRBV10-3
CAISERLIGGKAEQYF
TGTGCCATCAGTGAGCGGCTTATAGGGGGCAAAGCCGAGCAGTACTTC
>TRBJ2-7|TRBD2|-|TRBV30
CAWTAGGSNEQYF
TGTGCCTGGACCGCCGGCGGGAGTAACGAGCAGTACTTC
>TRBJ1-5|-|-|TRBV5-3
CARNPNGSNQPQHF
TGTGCCAGAAACCCTAACGGGAGCAATCAGCCCCAGCATTTT
>TRBJ2-3|-|few|TRBV29-1
CSVEGQGGDTQYF
TGCAGCGTTGAAGGGCAGGGTGGGGATACGCAGTATTTT
>TRBJ2-3|TRBD2|few|TRBV25-1
CASSERAGGRRDTQYF
TGTGCCAGCAGTGAAAGGGCGGGAGGGCGTAGAGATACGCAGTATTTT
>TRBJ2-3|-|-|TRBV11-1
CASSPPRGPPTGTQYF
TGTGCCAGCAGCCCGCCGCGGGGGCCACCGACGGGTACGCAGTATTTT
>TRBJ2-3|TRBD2|few|TRBV7-2
CASSLSGTQRDTQYF
TGTGCCAGCAGCCTTAGCGGGACTCAACGAGATACGCAGTATTTT
>TRBJ2-1|TRBD2|few|TRBV5-1
CASSQGLAGGNNEQFF
TGCGCCAGCAGCCAGGGACTAGCGGGGGGGAACAATGAGCAGTTCTTC
>TRBJ1-4|-|-|TRBV11-3
CASSLIGGATNEKLFF
TGTGCCAGCAGCCTGATTGGGGGGGCAACTAATGAAAAACTGTTTTTT
>TRBJ2-3|TRBD2|-|TRBV11-1
CASRVAGASTDTQYF
TGTGCCAGCAGAGTAGCGGGGGCTAGCACAGATACGCAGTATTTT
>TRBJ2-3|TRBD2|few|TRBV18
CASSPYSSGTTDTQYF
TGTGCCAGCTCTCCTTACTCTAGCGGGACTACAGATACGCAGTATTTT
>TRBJ2-1|-|-|TRBV6-5
CASRKDREGYNEQFF
TGTGCCAGCAGGAAGGACAGGGAGGGGTACAATGAGCAGTTCTTC
>TRBJ1-3|-|-|TRBV4-2
CASSQDLTGLGNTIYF
TGTGCCAGCAGCCAAGATCTAACAGGTCTAGGAAACACCATATATTTT
>TRBJ1-1|-|few|TRBV6-5
CASSTTMQGTEAFF
TGTGCCAGCAGTACCACCATGCAGGGGACTGAAGCTTTCTTT
>TRBJ2-7|-|-|TRBV28
CASREGLYEQYF
TGTGCCAGCAGGGAGGGGCTCTACGAGCAGTACTTC
>TRBJ1-3|-|-|TRBV15
CATSRDMAGAGNTIYF
TGTGCCACCAGCAGAGATATGGCAGGGGCCGGAAACACCATATATTTT
>TRBJ2-7|TRBD1|-|TRBV7-9
CASSKGTGDEQYF
TGTGCCAGCAGTAAAGGGACAGGGGACGAGCAGTACTTC
>TRBJ1-2|TRBD1|few|TRBV27
CASSSLHRGPNYGYTF
TGTGCCAGCAGTTCACTCCACAGGGGCCCTAACTATGGCTACACCTTC
>TRBJ1-1|-|few|TRBV7-9
CASSFIRGLNTEAFF
TGTGCCAGCAGCTTTATCCGGGGGTTGAACACTGAAGCTTTCTTT
>TRBJ2-5|TRBD1|-|TRBV11-3
CASSSPSDRGRETQYF
TGTGCCAGCAGCTCGCCCTCGGACAGGGGGCGAGAGACCCAGTACTTC
>TRBJ2-3|-|-|TRBV1
CTSSQETTSGNTDTQYF
TGCACCAGCAGCCAAGAGACGACTAGCGGGAACACAGATACGCAGTATTTT
>TRBJ2-7|-|few|TRBV18
CASSPPPGANEQYF
TGTGCCAGCTCACCACCGCCAGGGGCTAACGAGCAGTACTTC
>TRBJ1-1|TRBD1|once|TRBV5-4
CASSFTGGTEAFF
TGTGCCAGCAGTTTTACAGGGGGCACTGAAGCTTTCTTT
>TRBJ2-2|-|few|TRBV10-3
CAISKGANTGELFF
TGTGCCATCAGTAAGGGGGCGAACACCGGGGAGCTGTTTTTT
>TRBJ1-2|-|-|TRBV7-8
CASSFSGTNYGYTF
TGTGCCAGCAGCTTTTCCGGGACTAACTATGGCTACACCTTC
>TRBJ1-5|-|-|TRBV5-1
CASSSGPSEGFQPQHF
TGCGCCAGCAGCTCGGGACCTTCGGAGGGATTTCAGCCCCAGCATTTT
>TRBJ2-7|TRBD2|-|TRBV19
CASSIVGTNEQYF
TGTGCCAGTAGTATAGTTGGGACTAACGAGCAGTACTTC
>TRBJ2-7|-|-|TRBV6-1
CASSGGAGNPYEQYF
TGTGCCAGCAGTGGGGGCGCGGGGAATCCCTACGAGCAGTACTTC
>TRBJ2-7|-|-|TRBV6-5
CASTVPGVSEQYF
TGTGCCAGCACTGTCCCGGGAGTGAGCGAGCAGTACTTC
>TRBJ2-2|TRBD1|-|TRBV15
CATSSPLGQGNTGELFF
TGTGCCACCAGCAGTCCCCTGGGACAGGGTAACACCGGGGAGCTGTTTTTT
>TRBJ2-1|-|many|TRBV29-1
CSVAPYNEQFF
TGCAGCGTTGCTCCCTACAATGAGCAGTTCTTC
>TRBJ1-1|TRBD1|-|TRBV7-2
CASSLETGGLTEAFF
TGTGCCAGCAGCTTAGAGACAGGGGGCTTGACTGAAGCTTTCTTT
>TRBJ1-1|-|-|TRBV7-3
CASSPGQMNTEAFF
TGTGCCAGCAGCCCCGGACAGATGAACACTGAAGCTTTCTTT
>TRBJ2-7|TRBD1|-|TRBV11-1
CASAIGTGLYEQYF
TGTGCCAGCGCAATCGGGACAGGCTTATACGAGCAGTACTTC
>TRBJ1-2|-|-|TRBV25-1
CASSENQRGGYTF
TGTGCCAGCAGTGAAAACCAGAGGGGGGGCTACACCTTC
>TRBJ2-1|TRBD1|few|TRBV7-3
CASSQWGQGNEQFF
TGTGCCAGCAGCCAATGGGGACAGGGAAATGAGCAGTTCTTC
>TRBJ1-1|TRBD1|few|TRBV28
CASTPPGQGWTEAFF
TGTGCCAGCACCCCTCCGGGACAGGGGTGGACTGAAGCTTTCTTT
>TRBJ2-1|TRBD1|-|TRBV6-6
CASSYSTGGGFNEQFF
TGTGCCAGCAGTTACTCGACAGGGGGCGGTTTCAATGAGCAGTTCTTC
>TRBJ1-2|-|-|TRBV5-1
CASSTGMIDGYTF
TGCGCCAGCAGCACCGGGATGATTGATGGCTACACCTTC
>TRBJ2-1|-|few|TRBV6-1
CASSEQGYNEQFF
TGTGCCAGCAGTGAGCAGGGATACAATGAGCAGTTCTTC
>TRBJ2-1|-|-|TRBV15
CATTPRPPYNEQFF
TGTGCCACCACCCCGCGGCCCCCCTACAATGAGCAGTTCTTC
>TRBJ2-5|-|-|TRBV12-2
CASRLRVAGEETQYF
TGTGCAAGTCGCTTACGAGTAGCGGGGGAAGAGACCCAGTACTTC
>TRBJ2-7|TRBD1|few|TRBV18
CASSPGQGPYEQYF
TGTGCCAGCTCGCCGGGACAGGGGCCCTACGAGCAGTACTTC
>TRBJ2-3|-|-|TRBV5-1
CASSSTGIPDTQYF
TGCGCCAGCAGCTCTACAGGGATCCCAGATACGCAGTATTTT
>TRBJ2-2|TRBD1|many|TRBV7-9
CASSLRGQGGELFF
TGTGCCAGCTCGCTCAGGGGGCAAGGCGGGGAGCTGTTTTTT
>TRBJ1-1|TRBD1|few|TRBV5-4
CASSGTGVRTEAFF
TGTGCCAGCAGCGGGACAGGGGTTCGGACTGAAGCTTTCTTT
>TRBJ2-2|-|few|TRBV21-1
CASSHGEENTGELFF
TGTGCCAGCAGCCACGGGGAGGAGAACACCGGGGAGCTGTTTTTT
>TRBJ1-5|TRBD1|few|TRBV4-2
CASSQEKATGDSNQPQHF
TGTGCCAGCAGCCAAGAAAAGGCCACAGGGGATAGCAATCAGCCCCAGCATTTT